This T cell receptor beta chain was sequenced during a study of T cell clonotyping in hematopoietic cell transplantation. General study points: Recipient TCR diversity dropped after transplant; expanded clonotypes rose from day 30 to 180.

Turning to this clone: No antigen is known for it.

Regarding time point: recipient sample about 28 days before transplant, after cytoreduction. CDR1 is GTSNPN and CDR2 is SVGIG in the germline V gene (reference sequence). V shed 4 bases and J shed 6 bases, with 17 bases lying between them. The CDR3 runs 14 residues. Sequencing used immunoSEQ multiplex PCR; TCRdb keeps in-frame clones, though not all of them. The profile shows approximately 16,000 clones, 90% to 95% of them singletons. This chain uses TRBV30 with TRBJ2-3; D is perhaps TRBD1 or TRBD2 (6 bases each). The TCR was taken from a man between 18 and 29 years old with biphenotypic leukemia. Some clones in this sample may be carry-over from other donors' samples. The sample here was peripheral blood mononuclear cells, taken before stem cell transplant. CDR3 sequence reads: CAWTKGGSGDTQYF. CDR3 nucleotides: TGTGCCTGGACCAAGGGGGGATCTGGGGATACGCAGTATTTT.